This T cell receptor (beta chain) was documented in a study of blood T cell repertoires in COVID-19. Across the whole study: Acute-phase and convalescent COVID-19 samples originated in the United States, Italy and Spain.

Authors' data handling: Amplification of reference gene primers provided the estimated nucleated cell counts. The assay was immunoSEQ multiplex PCR, and TCRdb's table has in-frame clones only and misses some. From that table come the V and J calls and clone size; the DNA was used to work out D and trimming. The data hold 70,000 to 90,000 clones, with around 78% observed a single time. The germline V and J ends were trimmed by 2 bases and 4 bases, with 15 bases remaining between them. The CDR3 has 15 amino acids. Germline CDR1 and CDR2: SGHDT and YYEEEE. The receptor was derived from a human donor in a cohort sampled during active COVID-19. Sequenced material: peripheral blood. The V call is TRBV5-6, the J call TRBJ1-2, with no clear D. CDR3 nucleotide sequence: TGTGCCAGCAGCTTAGTGGGTCTCGGAGTCTATGGCTACACCTTC. Translated: CASSLVGLGVYGYTF.